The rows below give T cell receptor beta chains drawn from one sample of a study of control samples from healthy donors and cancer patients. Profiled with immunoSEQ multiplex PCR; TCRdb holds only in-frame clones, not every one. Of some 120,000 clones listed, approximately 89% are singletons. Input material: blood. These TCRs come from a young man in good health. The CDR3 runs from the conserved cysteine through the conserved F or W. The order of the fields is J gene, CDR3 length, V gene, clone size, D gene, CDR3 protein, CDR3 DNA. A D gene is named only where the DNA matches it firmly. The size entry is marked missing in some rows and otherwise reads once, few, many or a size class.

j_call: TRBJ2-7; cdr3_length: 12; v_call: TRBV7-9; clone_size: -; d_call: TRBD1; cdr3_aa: CATARGPYEQYF; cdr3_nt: TGTGCCACAGCAAGGGGGCCCTACGAGCAGTACTTC
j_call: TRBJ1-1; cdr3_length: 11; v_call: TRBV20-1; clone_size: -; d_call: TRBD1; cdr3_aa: CSAPGGAEAFF; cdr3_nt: TGCAGTGCGCCAGGGGGCGCTGAAGCTTTCTTT
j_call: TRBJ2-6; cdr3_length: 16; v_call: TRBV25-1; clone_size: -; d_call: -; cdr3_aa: CASSELEWSGANVLTF; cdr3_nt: TGTGCCAGCAGTGAATTGGAGTGGTCTGGGGCCAACGTCCTGACTTTC
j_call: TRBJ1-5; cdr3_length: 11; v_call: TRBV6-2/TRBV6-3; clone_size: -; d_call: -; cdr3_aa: CASSYLGTQHF; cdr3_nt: TGTGCCAGCAGTTACCTGGGGACCCAGCATTTT
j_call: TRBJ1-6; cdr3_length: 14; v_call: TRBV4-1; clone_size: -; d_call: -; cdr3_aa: CASSQDERSELLHF; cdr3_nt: TGCGCCAGCAGCCAAGACGAAAGGTCGGAACTCCTCCACTTT
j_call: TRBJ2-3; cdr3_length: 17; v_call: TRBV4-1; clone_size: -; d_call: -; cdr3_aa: CASSQDNYRGRADTQYF; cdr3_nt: TGCGCCAGCAGCCAAGATAATTACAGGGGGAGGGCAGATACGCAGTATTTT
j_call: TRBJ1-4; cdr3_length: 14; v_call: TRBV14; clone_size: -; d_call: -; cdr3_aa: CASSQEGTNEKLFF; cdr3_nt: TGTGCCAGCAGCCAAGAAGGAACAAATGAAAAACTGTTTTTT
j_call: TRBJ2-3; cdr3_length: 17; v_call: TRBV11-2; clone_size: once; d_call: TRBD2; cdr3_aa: CASSLSSGGAWVDTQYF; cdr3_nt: TGTGCCAGCAGCTTAAGTAGCGGGGGGGCCTGGGTAGATACGCAGTATTTT
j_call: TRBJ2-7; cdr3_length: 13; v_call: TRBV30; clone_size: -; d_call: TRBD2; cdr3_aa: CAWSGLAGYEQYF; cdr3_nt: TGTGCCTGGAGTGGACTAGCGGGGTACGAGCAGTACTTC
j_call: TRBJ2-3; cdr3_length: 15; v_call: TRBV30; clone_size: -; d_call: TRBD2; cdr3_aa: CAWSVLADSTDTQYF; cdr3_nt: TGTGCCTGGAGTGTACTAGCGGATAGCACAGATACGCAGTATTTT
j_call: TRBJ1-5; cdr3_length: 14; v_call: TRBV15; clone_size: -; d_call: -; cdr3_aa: CATSHARVGQPQHF; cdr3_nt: TGTGCCACCAGCCACGCCAGGGTCGGTCAGCCCCAGCATTTT
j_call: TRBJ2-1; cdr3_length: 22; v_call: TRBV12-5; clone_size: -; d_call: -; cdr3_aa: CASGLVLGGFGADDTGGNEQFF; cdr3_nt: TGTGCTAGTGGTTTGGTACTTGGGGGGTTCGGGGCAGACGACACCGGTGGAAATGAGCAGTTCTTC
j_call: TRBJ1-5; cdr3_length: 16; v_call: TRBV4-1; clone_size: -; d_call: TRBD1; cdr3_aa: CASRDRGGYSNQPQHF; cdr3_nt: TGCGCCAGCAGGGACAGGGGAGGATATAGCAATCAGCCCCAGCATTTT
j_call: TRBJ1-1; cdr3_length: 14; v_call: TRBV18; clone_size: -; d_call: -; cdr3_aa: CASSLDRTNTEAFF; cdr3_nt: TGTGCCAGCTCACTCGATCGCACCAACACTGAAGCTTTCTTT
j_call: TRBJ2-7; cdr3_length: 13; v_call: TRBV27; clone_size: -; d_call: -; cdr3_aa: CASSFVSSYEQYF; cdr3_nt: TGTGCCAGCAGTTTCGTCAGTTCCTACGAGCAGTACTTC
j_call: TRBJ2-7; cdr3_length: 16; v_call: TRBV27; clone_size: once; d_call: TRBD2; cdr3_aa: CASSKSSGGPSYEQYF; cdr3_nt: TGTGCCAGCAGTAAATCTAGCGGGGGGCCCTCCTACGAGCAGTACTTC
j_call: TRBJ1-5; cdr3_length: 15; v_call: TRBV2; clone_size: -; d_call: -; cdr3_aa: CASSVSRDSNQPQHF; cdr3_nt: TGTGCCAGCAGTGTTTCCAGGGATAGCAATCAGCCCCAGCATTTT
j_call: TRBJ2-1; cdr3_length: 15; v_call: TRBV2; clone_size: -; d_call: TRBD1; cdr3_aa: CASSDQGASYNEQFF; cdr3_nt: TGTGCCAGCAGCGACCAGGGGGCCTCCTACAATGAGCAGTTCTTC
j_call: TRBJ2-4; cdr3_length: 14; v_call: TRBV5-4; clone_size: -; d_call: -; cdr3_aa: CASSLGGPKNIQYF; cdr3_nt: TGTGCCAGCAGCTTGGGCGGCCCCAAAAACATTCAGTACTTC
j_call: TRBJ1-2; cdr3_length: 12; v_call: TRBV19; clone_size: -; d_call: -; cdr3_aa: CASSAEYYGYTF; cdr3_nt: TGTGCCAGTAGCGCGGAGTACTATGGCTACACCTTC
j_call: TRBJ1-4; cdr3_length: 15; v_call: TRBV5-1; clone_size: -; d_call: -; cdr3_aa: CASRRLGGADEKLFF; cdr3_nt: TGCGCCAGCAGGAGGCTGGGGGGCGCAGACGAAAAACTGTTTTTT
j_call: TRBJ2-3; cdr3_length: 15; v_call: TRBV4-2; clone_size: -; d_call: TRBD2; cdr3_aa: CASSQKSGDTDTQYF; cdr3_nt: TGTGCCAGCAGCCAAAAAAGCGGGGACACAGATACGCAGTATTTT
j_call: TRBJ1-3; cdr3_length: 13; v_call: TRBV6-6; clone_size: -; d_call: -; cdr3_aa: CASARQSGNTIYF; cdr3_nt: TGTGCCAGCGCGCGACAGTCCGGAAACACCATATATTTT
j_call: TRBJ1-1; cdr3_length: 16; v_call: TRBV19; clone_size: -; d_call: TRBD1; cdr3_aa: CASDGIGQGLNTEAFF; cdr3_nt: TGTGCCAGTGACGGCATAGGACAGGGTTTGAACACTGAAGCTTTCTTT
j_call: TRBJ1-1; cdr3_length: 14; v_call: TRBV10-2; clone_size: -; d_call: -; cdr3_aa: CASSELQGNTEAFF; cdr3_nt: TGCGCCAGCAGTGAGTTACAGGGGAACACTGAAGCTTTCTTT
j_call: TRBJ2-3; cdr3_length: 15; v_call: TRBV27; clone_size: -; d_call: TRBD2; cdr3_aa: CASSEQAGGTDTQYF; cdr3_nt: TGTGCCAGCAGTGAACAGGCGGGAGGCACAGATACGCAGTATTTT
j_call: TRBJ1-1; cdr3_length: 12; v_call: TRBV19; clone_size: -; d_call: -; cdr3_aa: CASGRGDTEAFF; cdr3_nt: TGTGCCAGTGGGCGAGGGGACACTGAAGCTTTCTTT
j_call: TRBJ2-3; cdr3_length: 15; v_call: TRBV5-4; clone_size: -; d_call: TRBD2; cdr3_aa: CASSLELAGGITQYF; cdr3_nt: TGTGCCAGCAGCTTGGAACTAGCGGGGGGGATCACGCAGTATTTT
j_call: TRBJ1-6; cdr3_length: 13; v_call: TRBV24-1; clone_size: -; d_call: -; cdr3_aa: CATISGVGSPLHF; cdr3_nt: TGTGCCACCATTTCCGGGGTCGGTTCACCCCTCCACTTT
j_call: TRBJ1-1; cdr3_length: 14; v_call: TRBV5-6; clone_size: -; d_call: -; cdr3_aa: CASSLVGENTEAFF; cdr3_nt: TGTGCCAGCAGCTTGGTAGGGGAGAACACTGAAGCTTTCTTT
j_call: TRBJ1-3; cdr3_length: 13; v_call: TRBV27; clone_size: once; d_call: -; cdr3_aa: CASGLNSGNTIYF; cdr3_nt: TGTGCCAGCGGATTAAACTCTGGAAACACCATATATTTT
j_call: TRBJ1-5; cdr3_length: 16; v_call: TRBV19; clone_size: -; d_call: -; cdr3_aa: CASSIDSGRYNQPQHF; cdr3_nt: TGTGCCAGTAGTATCGATTCGGGACGGTACAATCAGCCCCAGCATTTT
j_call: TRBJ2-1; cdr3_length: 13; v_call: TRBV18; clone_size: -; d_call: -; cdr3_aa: CASSVYLRNEQFF; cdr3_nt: TGTGCCAGCTCGGTCTACCTCCGCAATGAGCAGTTCTTC
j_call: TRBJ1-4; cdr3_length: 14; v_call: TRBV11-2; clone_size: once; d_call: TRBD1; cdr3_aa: CASSTGTAQEKLFF; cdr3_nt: TGTGCCAGCAGCACCGGGACAGCGCAAGAAAAACTGTTTTTT
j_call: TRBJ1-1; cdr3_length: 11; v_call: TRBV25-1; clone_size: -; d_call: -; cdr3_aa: CASILQHEAFF; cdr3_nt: TGTGCCAGCATTTTACAGCATGAAGCTTTCTTT
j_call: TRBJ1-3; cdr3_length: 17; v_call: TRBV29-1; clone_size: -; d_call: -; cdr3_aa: CSVEDLLDRNSGNTIYF; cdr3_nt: TGCAGCGTTGAAGATCTCCTCGACAGGAACTCTGGAAACACCATATATTTT
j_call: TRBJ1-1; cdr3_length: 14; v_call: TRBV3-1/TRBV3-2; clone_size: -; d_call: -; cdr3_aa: CASSPRATNTEAFF; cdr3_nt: TGTGCCAGCAGTCCCCGGGCTACCAACACTGAAGCTTTCTTT